The 9 T cell receptor beta chains below all came from one sample that was sequenced in a study of T-cell reconstitution after alpha-beta-depleted transplantation in children. A TCRbeta library incorporating unique molecular identifiers was prepared. TCRdb processed the PCR reads anew with MiXCR; each CDR3 protein has one entry. Of around 250,000 distinct CDR3 sequences listed, around 8% are singletons. The material sequenced was PBMCs, mostly from graft donor cells, taken 180 days after TCRalphabeta/CD19-depleted stem cell transplant. Receptors originate from a male patient aged 10-17 years who had a stem cell transplant for acute lymphoblastic leukemia, so the T cells may come from the graft donor.

This clonotype was seen at least ten times. This chain uses TRBV7-2 with TRBJ1-5; D uncertain. V was shortened by 6 bases and J by 9 bases, with 12 bases between the two germline ends. CDR1 is SGHTA and CDR2 is FQGNSA in the germline V gene. The CDR3 consists of 12 residues. This CDR3 is CASSSELGPQHF. CDR3 coding DNA: TGTGCCAGCAGTTCCGAGTTAGGGCCCCAGCATTTT.

This chain uses TRBV18 with TRBJ1-2; D remains ambiguous. Germline lookup yields CDR1 KGHSH and CDR2 LQKENI. CDR3 length: 19 amino acids. The V gene lost 1 base and the J gene lost 4 bases, with 25 bases spanning the gap. CDR3 DNA sequence: TGTGCCAGCTCACCACTAGCGCCCCGTCCAGGCCCTCTCCCCTATGGCTACACCTTC. Its protein product is CASSPLAPRPGPLPYGYTF.

This clonotype appeared many times. The genes are TRBV7-9 and TRBJ2-1; 8 positions match TRBD2. Germline CDR1 and CDR2: SEHNR and FQNEAQ (reference sequence). V lost 2 bases to trimming and J lost 6 bases; unmatched junction nucleotides: 9. The CDR3 totals 16 residues. The CDR3 coding sequence is TGTGCCAGCAGCTTACGAGAAGCGGGAGCGGCCAATGAGCAGTTCTTC. As protein: CASSLREAGAANEQFF.

On this clonotype itself: It may be a read error: a sequence one base away is much more abundant. V gene TRBV4-1 combines with J gene TRBJ2-7, with D possibly matching TRBD2 (5 bases). CDR1 MGHRA and CDR2 YSYEKL come from the germline V gene. V lost 3 bases, J lost 4 bases, and 16 bases lay in between. The CDR3 runs 15 residues. CDR3 nucleotides: TGCGCCAGCAGCCAGGGGTCCGGGGTTCCGTACGAGCAGTACTTC. Its translation: CASSQGSGVPYEQYF.

This chain joins TRBV5-4 and TRBJ2-7, with D perhaps TRBD1 or TRBD2 (6 bases each). V shed 4 bases and J shed 5 bases, with 13 bases lying between them. The CDR3 is 13 residues long. CDR1 is SGHNT, CDR2 YYREEE, per germline (reference sequence). The CDR3 DNA follows: TGTGCCAGCAGCCAGCGGGCAGGGGACGAGCAGTACTTC. Its protein product is CASSQRAGDEQYF. Filled out from reference TRBV5-4 and TRBJ2-7, the complete variable domain reads ETGVTQSPTHLIKTRGQQVTLRCSSQSGHNTVSWYQQALGQGPQFIFQYYREEENGRGNFPPRFSGLQFPNYSSELNVNALELDDSALYLCASSQRAGDEQYFGPGTRLTVT.

A word on this clonotype: This may come from a read error, since a much larger clone is one base off. V usage is TRBV18 and J usage is TRBJ2-1; TRBD1 might be the D (6 bases). CDR3 length: 13 residues. Germline loops: CDR1 KGHSH, CDR2 LQKENI. The CDR3 DNA reads as TGTGACAGCTCACCTCGAGGGGGAGACGAGCAGTTCTTC. Translating gives CDSSPRGGDEQFF.

The chain joins TRBV6-1 to TRBJ2-7, with TRBD1 as a possible D gene (5 bases). The CDR3 has 14 residues. CDR1 and CDR2 from the germline V gene are MNHNS and SASEGT. Trimming took off 6 bases at V and 1 base at J, with 13 bases between the two ends. CDR3 in amino acids: CASRGRVTSYEQYF. As DNA, the CDR3 is TGTGCCAGCAGAGGCAGGGTAACGTCCTACGAGCAGTACTTC.

This chain uses TRBV11-2 with TRBJ2-1, with 7 nucleotides matching TRBD2. V dropped 5 bases and J dropped 4; count of bases not matched to a gene: 8. Germline V lookup: CDR1 SGHAT, CDR2 FQNNGV. CDR3 length equals 15 residues. CDR3 loop: CASSAPGLPYNEQFF. DNA for the CDR3: TGTGCCAGCAGCGCGCCGGGACTACCATACAATGAGCAGTTCTTC.

This clonotype was seen many times. This chain connects TRBV7-9 to TRBJ1-1, with D tentatively TRBD1 (5 bases). Germline CDR1 reads SEHNR; CDR2 reads FQNEAQ (reference sequence). V was shortened by 5 bases and J by 4 bases, with 11 bases between the two germline ends. CDR3 length: 13 amino acids. In DNA form, the CDR3 reads TGTGCCAGCAGCGCAGGGTGGGGCACTGAAGCTTTCTTT. Its protein product is CASSAGWGTEAFF.